The T cell receptor beta chain described here comes from a study of blood T cell repertoires in COVID-19. Background on the study: Collection of acute and convalescent COVID-19 samples took place in the United States, Italy and Spain. PBMCs, B-cell-depleted T cells, or T cells provided the cDNA or gDNA that made up the material.

This clone was counted a single time. CDR3 length: 13 amino acids. V was trimmed by 0 bases and J by 9 bases, leaving 9 bases between them. Germline CDR1 SGHTA, CDR2 FQGNSA. Original analysis: It was from reference gene primer amplification that nucleated cell counts were estimated. Generated by immunoSEQ multiplex PCR, the TCRdb table keeps only in-frame clones and is missing some. V and J calls plus clone size are reproduced from that table; the DNA served to infer D and trimming. The table has 70,000 or so clones, approximately 90% seen once; the top ten hold roughly 3.9%. The receptor's source is a man aged 70 or older with active COVID-19. Material: peripheral blood. This chain joins TRBV7-2 and TRBJ2-1; D is ambiguous. The DNA of the CDR3 is TGTGCCAGCAGCTTAGCGCACCGGGTTGAGCAGTTCTTC. This encodes CASSLAHRVEQFF.